This T cell receptor beta chain was observed in a study of T cells in Graves' hyperthyroidism and ophthalmopathy. RNA transcripts provided the source from which TCR beta CDR3 regions were amplified. Using the HTBI primer set, a first-round RT-PCR was run on the TCR CDR3. TCRdb called the multiplex PCR reads again in MiXCR, with one record for every CDR3 protein. In the table there are hundreds of thousands of distinct CDR3 sequences, about 15% of which are singletons. Criteria for exclusion of patients were uncontrolled infection, other autoimmune disease, pregnancy or lactation. Only a few counts were recorded for this clonotype. Sequenced sample: blood. The TCR originated in a woman aged 30 to 39 with Graves' hyperthyroidism.

This chain's CDR3 is CAISATGRGSPLHF. The CDR3 coding sequence is TGTGCCATCAGTGCCACAGGTAGAGGCTCACCCCTCCACTTT. The rearrangement uses TRBV10-3 and TRBJ1-6; tentatively, D is TRBD1 (5 bases). Germline V gene sequence: CDR1 ENHRY, CDR2 SYGVKD. The CDR3 has 14 residues. V lost 4 bases, J lost 10 bases, and 14 bases lay in between.